This T cell receptor (beta chain) was recovered during a study of blood T cell repertoires in COVID-19. The wider study: Material from acute and convalescent COVID-19 was sourced from the United States, Italy and Spain. PBMCs, B-cell-depleted T cells, or T cells were the source of the cDNA or gDNA that made up the material.

Original analysis: The assay estimated nucleated cells by amplifying reference gene primers. The method was immunoSEQ multiplex PCR; TCRdb's version includes in-frame clones alone and lacks a portion of them. V and J calls and clone size are given by that table; D and trimming were obtained from the DNA. The sample carries about 100,000 clones, approximately 92% recorded once. The sequence derives from a man between 45 and 60 years old with active COVID-19. The sequencing sample was made of peripheral blood.

In nucleotides, the CDR3 is TGTGCCTGGGGTAGGACAGGCCTAATTAGGTCACCCCTCCACTTT. Its translation: CAWGRTGLIRSPLHF. V gene TRBV30 combines with J gene TRBJ1-6; TRBD1 agrees at 7 bases. V lost 5 bases and J lost 10; bases outside the gene matches: 14. Looked up from germline, CDR1 is GTSNPN and CDR2 is SVGIG (reference sequence). This CDR3 is built from 15 residues.